This TCR beta chain was sequenced for a study of pediatric ulcerative colitis. During colonoscopy, one to two rectal pinch biopsies were collected. Germline CDR1 MGHRA, CDR2 YSYEKL. The CDR3 runs to 17 residues. Trimming cost V 2 bases and J 2 bases, with 19 bases left between them. The table came from immunoSEQ multiplex PCR; TCRdb's copy has only in-frame clones and leaves some out. The table has tens of thousands of clones, less than 80% seen once; the top ten hold 0.74%. Material for sequencing was gut tissue. The TCR comes from a boy younger than 18 with moderate ulcerative colitis. The chain joins TRBV4-1 to TRBJ2-7, with a weak D call TRBD2 (6 bases). CDR3 residues: CASSQQAGGLKTYEQYF. As DNA, the CDR3 is TGCGCCAGCAGCCAACAAGCCGGGGGACTGAAAACCTACGAGCAGTACTTC.